This T cell receptor (beta chain) was sequenced during a study of blood T cell repertoires in COVID-19. Study summary: Specimens from acute and convalescent COVID-19 originated in the United States, Italy and Spain. In each case, the material was cDNA or gDNA derived from T cells, B-cell-depleted T cells, or PBMCs.

How the authors handled the data: How many nucleated cells were present was estimated from reference gene primer amplification. Libraries were prepared by immunoSEQ multiplex PCR; TCRdb keeps only in-frame clonotypes and omits some of them. The DNA was the basis for D and trimming; V, J and clone size are from that table. The table includes 270,000 or so clones, approximately 86% detected once. This CDR3 has 19 amino acids. Trimming cost V 2 bases and J 4 bases; bases outside gene matches: 16. Looked up from germline, CDR1 is MDHEN and CDR2 is SYDVKM. The material sequenced was peripheral blood. This TCR was sampled from a woman younger than 30 with acute or convalescent COVID-19. The V and J genes are TRBV28 and TRBJ2-1; 8 bases agree with TRBD2. CDR3 region: CASSLGPFSGKENYNEQFF. CDR3 sequence (DNA): TGTGCCAGCAGTTTAGGACCCTTTAGCGGGAAAGAGAATTACAATGAGCAGTTCTTC.